The 5 T cell receptor beta chains presented below share a single source sample, sequenced in a study of T cells in Graves' hyperthyroidism and ophthalmopathy. RNA transcripts provided the source from which TCR beta CDR3 regions were amplified. First-round RT-PCR with HTBI primers amplified the TCR CDR3 region. TCRdb reprocessed the multiplex PCR reads via MiXCR and lists one record per CDR3 protein. The data contain approximately 410,000 distinct CDR3 sequences, under 15% of them singletons. Sequencing was done on a sample of blood. The receptor set was obtained from a man younger than 35 with Graves' ophthalmopathy.

In this sample, this clonotype turned up a few times. The chain couples TRBV27 to TRBJ1-2; TRBD1 might be the D (5 bases). The CDR3 sequence is 15 residues long. CDR1 MNHEY and CDR2 SMNVEV come from the germline V gene (reference sequence). Trimming shortened V by 7 bases and J by 1 base, and 16 bases separated the two germline ends. CDR3 bases: TGTGCCAGCATGTCTGGGGGGACCGATAACTATGGCTACACCTTC. Its protein is CASMSGGTDNYGYTF.

As concerns this clonotype: Germline and junction disagree at one end, which may indicate a read error. This chain links TRBV5-6 with TRBJ1-2; D call uncertain. In germline, CDR1 is SGHDT, CDR2 YYEEEE. The CDR3 consists of 11 residues. DNA of the CDR3: TGTGCCGGCAGCTTGGGTCCTGGCTACACCTTC. The encoded protein is CAGSLGPGYTF.

This clonotype came up many times. This chain joins TRBV12-3 or TRBV12-4 and TRBJ2-3; D gene unclear. V dropped 3 bases and J dropped 1 base, with 11 bases sitting between them. The CDR3 length is 15 residues. The CDR3 DNA reads TGTGCCAGCAGTTTGACCACCGTCGGCACAGATACGCAGTATTTT. Translation: CASSLTTVGTDTQYF.

This clonotype was seen a handful of times. V is TRBV20-1 and J is TRBJ2-4; 7 bases are a match to TRBD1. Germline V gives CDR1 DFQATT, CDR2 SNEGSKA (reference sequence). The trim removed 0 bases at V and 9 bases at J, leaving 2 bases unmatched. This CDR3 is built from 12 residues. CDR3 sequence: CSAREPGGIQYF. CDR3 nucleotide sequence: TGCAGTGCTAGAGAACCAGGGGGCATTCAGTACTTC.

Comment on this clonotype: A much larger clone lies one base from this, so it may be a read error. The chain uses TRBV14 and TRBJ1-1; the match to TRBD1 covers 7 bases. Unmatched junction bases numbered 10, after V lost 8 bases and J lost 1 base. CDR1 is SGHDN and CDR2 is FVKESK in the germline V gene. The CDR3 totals 15 residues. DNA of the CDR3: TGTGCCAGCGGCCCAGACTACAGGGGGAACACTGAAGCTTTCTTT. Translated: CASGPDYRGNTEAFF. Looking up the rest from reference TRBV14 and TRBJ1-1 gives the full variable domain: EAGVTQFPSHSVIEKGQTVTLRCDPISGHDNLYWYRRVMGKEIKFLLHFVKESKQDESGMPNNRFLAERTGGTYSTLKVQPAELEDSGVYFCASGPDYRGNTEAFFGQGTRLTVV.